This entry lists 10 T cell receptor beta chains sequenced from one sample in a study of early T cells in non-severe SARS-CoV-2 infection. Via MiXCR, TCRdb re-called the 5' RACE reads, giving one row per CDR3 protein. Of 30,000 to 40,000 distinct CDR3 sequences in the sample, over 8.5% were seen once. Sequencing input: whole blood. The receptors here all came from an adult who was a healthcare worker with PCR-confirmed SARS-CoV-2 infection or an uninfected control (not recorded which).

This clonotype has a count of ten or more. This rearrangement joins TRBV7-6 to TRBJ2-2, with D possibly being TRBD2 (6 bases). V lost 5 bases, J lost 4 bases, and 14 bases lay in between. The CDR3 is made up of 15 amino acids. Looked up from germline, CDR1 is SGHVS and CDR2 is FNYEAQ. The CDR3 region is CASSPGGASTGELFF. CDR3 DNA: TGTGCCAGCAGCCCAGGCGGGGCTAGCACCGGGGAGCTGTTTTTT.

In its sample, this clonotype was seen a few times. This chain connects TRBV6-1 to TRBJ1-5, with 7 positions matching TRBD1. Trimming at V came to 0 bases and at J to 4 bases, leaving 6 bases not matched to a gene. The CDR3 totals 16 residues. Germline lookup yields CDR1 MNHNS and CDR2 SASEGT. The CDR3, as DNA: TGTGCCAGCAGTGAAGCTAGGGACAGTCTTAATCAGCCCCAGCATTTT. This translates into CASSEARDSLNQPQHF.

The chain links TRBV3-1 to TRBJ2-7; TRBD2 agrees at 9 bases. J lost 3 bases, V lost 5 bases, and 11 bases had no gene match. The CDR3 sequence is 16 residues long. Germline V gives CDR1 LGHDT, CDR2 YNNKEL (reference sequence). CDR3 loop: CASSKGGLAGIYEQYF. The CDR3 DNA sequence: TGTGCCAGCAGCAAAGGCGGGCTAGCGGGAATCTACGAGCAGTACTTC.

V and J are TRBV12-3 or TRBV12-4 and TRBJ2-1; TRBD2 matches 8 bases. V dropped 3 bases and J dropped 12; count of bases not matched to a gene: 4. CDR3 length: 12 residues. The CDR3 here is CASSFGREGQFF. As DNA, the CDR3 is TGTGCCAGCAGTTTTGGCCGGGAGGGGCAGTTCTTC.

The chain carries TRBV7-8 and TRBJ2-3, with 8 positions matching TRBD1. The germline V gene encodes CDR1 SGHVS and CDR2 FQNEAQ. The CDR3 has 14 amino acids. V was pared by 5 bases and J by 1 base, with 2 bases of the junction left unmatched. As DNA, the CDR3 is TGTGCCAGCAGCGAGACAGGGGGCACAGATACGCAGTATTTT. It translates to CASSETGGTDTQYF.

This clonotype was seen repeatedly, ten times or more. The V gene is TRBV3-1, the J gene TRBJ2-1; perhaps D is TRBD1 or TRBD2 (5 bases each). V was cut by 0 bases and J by 8 bases, with 20 bases left in between. Germline CDR1 and CDR2: LGHDT and YNNKEL (reference sequence). The CDR3 sequence is 17 residues long. The CDR3 region has the DNA TGTGCCAGCAGCCAAGATAGGACAACGTGGGGGAACGATGAGCAGTTCTTC. This gives the protein CASSQDRTTWGNDEQFF.

There are many counts of this clonotype. The chain recombines TRBV2 with TRBJ1-6; D not resolved. Germline V lookup: CDR1 SNHLY, CDR2 FYNNEI. V was trimmed by 3 bases and J by 0 bases, leaving 9 bases between them. This CDR3 spans 16 amino acids. The CDR3 sequence: CASSDPQGSYNSPLHF. CDR3 bases: TGTGCCAGCAGTGACCCACAAGGCTCCTATAATTCACCCCTCCACTTT.

This clonotype was counted ten times or more. The chain carries TRBV18 and TRBJ1-1; 7 nucleotides line up with TRBD1. In germline, CDR1 is KGHSH, CDR2 LQKENI. Trimming took 2 bases from V and 7 from J; bases not matched to a gene: 10. The CDR3 extends over 15 amino acids. Here the CDR3 DNA reads TGTGCCAGCTCACCATCCAGGGGGGTATTTAGTGAAGCTTTCTTT. It translates to CASSPSRGVFSEAFF.

This clonotype was seen at least ten times. V and J are TRBV5-6 and TRBJ1-4; D remains unclear. The CDR3 length is 13 residues. CDR1 is SGHDT and CDR2 is YYEEEE in the germline V gene. The CDR3 sequence: CATTRSDNEKLFF. In DNA form, the CDR3 reads TGTGCTACGACCAGGAGTGACAATGAAAAACTGTTTTTT. Combining the CDR3 with reference TRBV5-6 and TRBJ1-4 gives the whole variable domain DAGVTQSPTHLIKTRGQQVTLRCSPKSGHDTVSWYQQALGQGPQFIFQYYEEEERQRGNFPDRFSGHQFPNYSSELNVNALLLGDSALYLCATTRSDNEKLFFGSGTQLSVL.

This clonotype was recorded a few times. The chain recombines TRBV7-9 with TRBJ2-1, with 9 bases that match TRBD1. This CDR3 is 15 amino acids long. Germline V gene sequence: CDR1 SEHNR, CDR2 FQNEAQ (reference sequence). V was clipped by 0 bases and J by 7 bases; unmatched bases: 4. DNA for the CDR3: TGTGCCAGCAGCTTAGCTACAGGGGGCGGGAATGAGCAGTTCTTC. Its protein is CASSLATGGGNEQFF.